The 16 T cell receptor beta chains in this list originate from one sample, sequenced in a study of Tregs in tolerant kidney transplant recipients. Here immunoSEQ multiplex PCR was the method, and the copy in TCRdb shows in-frame clones only, minus some. Here the sample spans some 110,000 clones, roughly nine tenths being singletons. Sequenced material: CD4+ T cells from blood. The receptors here all came from a human donor in good health.

The CDR3 DNA follows: TGCAGCGTTGGTGGGGAAAACTATGGCTACACCTTC. This encodes CSVGGENYGYTF. The rearrangement joins TRBV29-1 to TRBJ1-2, with D unclear. Trimming removed 4 bases at V and 2 bases at J, with 8 bases between. The CDR3 runs 12 residues. Per germline, CDR1 SQVTM and CDR2 ANQGSEA.

The CDR3 loop is CASSDRGRVNTEAFF. CDR3 in DNA: TGTGCCAGCAGCGATCGAGGACGGGTGAACACTGAAGCTTTCTTT. The V and J genes are TRBV7-9 and TRBJ1-1; no reliable D call. The V gene lost 5 bases and the J gene lost 0 bases, with 13 bases spanning the gap. The CDR3 consists of 15 residues. CDR1 is SEHNR and CDR2 is FQNEAQ in the germline V gene (reference sequence).

The genes are TRBV21-1 and TRBJ1-2; the table names TRBD1, a call not compared with the DNA. TRBV21-1 corresponds to a pseudogene. This CDR3 has 17 amino acids. For the CDR3, the DNA is TGTGCCAGCAGCGAACACCCCCACTCGGGACACAGGGGCGGCTACACCTTC. Translation gives CASSEHPHSGHRGGYTF.

This clone was detected a few times. CDR3: CATSEGGQASTYGYTF. CDR3 sequence (DNA): TGTGCCACCAGCGAGGGGGGGCAGGCGAGTACCTATGGCTACACCTTC. This chain joins TRBV15 and TRBJ1-2, with D possibly matching TRBD1 (6 bases). CDR3 length equals 16 residues. V was trimmed by 5 bases and J by 4 bases, leaving 20 bases between them. CDR1 and CDR2 (germline): LNHNV, YYDKDF (reference sequence).

The V call is TRBV27, the J call TRBJ2-1; the match to TRBD2 covers 7 bases. CDR3 length equals 13 residues. Germline V lookup: CDR1 MNHEY, CDR2 SMNVEV (reference sequence). V lost 8 bases and J lost 7; bases outside the gene matches: 8. For the CDR3, the DNA is TGTGCCAGCGGGGGAGGGTTGGGAAATGAGCAGTTCTTC. Its protein is CASGGGLGNEQFF.

This chain uses TRBV15 with TRBJ2-6; no firm D call. The V gene lost 5 bases and the J gene lost 2 bases, with 13 bases spanning the gap. CDR1 and CDR2 (germline): LNHNV, YYDKDF (reference sequence). The CDR3 is 16 amino acids. CDR3 in DNA: TGTGCCACCAGCGCCCGGAGTGGGGCTGGGGCCAACGTCCTGACTTTC. Translated: CATSARSGAGANVLTF.

The V call is TRBV7-9, the J call TRBJ2-5, with 8 nucleotides matching TRBD2. Germline-derived CDR1 and CDR2 are SEHNR and FQNEAQ (reference sequence). The CDR3 spans 17 residues. After removal of 5 bases from V and 2 bases from J, the junction contained 13 bases not matched to a gene. The CDR3 sequence: CASSPLGGDMGQETQYF. Written as DNA, the CDR3 is TGTGCCAGCAGCCCCCTCGGGGGGGACATGGGGCAAGAGACCCAGTACTTC.

This clone was observed a single time. The gene calls are TRBV6-6 and TRBJ2-1; perhaps TRBD1 as D (5 bases). V was shortened by 5 bases and J by 7 bases, with 9 bases between the two germline ends. The CDR3 covers 12 residues. Germline V gene lookup returns CDR1 MNHNY and CDR2 SVGAGI (reference sequence). The DNA of the CDR3 is TGTGCCAGCAGTGACGACAGAAATGAGCAGTTCTTC. Encoded protein: CASSDDRNEQFF.

The gene calls are TRBV7-3 and TRBJ1-1; D might be TRBD1 (6 bases). The V end lost 5 bases, the J end lost 0 bases, and 16 bases lay between the germline ends. Germline V gene data show CDR1 as SGHTA and CDR2 as FQGTGA. CDR3 size: 16 residues. The DNA of the CDR3 is TGTGCCAGCAGCCCTCCCCACAGGGCCGTGAACACTGAAGCTTTCTTT. Translated, it gives CASSPPHRAVNTEAFF.

The rearrangement uses TRBV27 and TRBJ2-3, with D possibly being TRBD1 or TRBD2 (5 bases each). Germline V lookup: CDR1 MNHEY, CDR2 SMNVEV (reference sequence). This CDR3 is 12 amino acids long. Trimming removed 5 bases at V and 5 bases at J, with 8 bases between. The DNA for the CDR3 is TGTGCCAGCAGTCCAGGGAGAGATACGCAGTATTTT. It is translated as CASSPGRDTQYF.

This chain links TRBV10-3 with TRBJ2-1; TRBD2 matches at 7 bases. CDR3 size: 13 residues. Trimming at V came to 8 bases and at J to 5 bases, leaving 6 bases not matched to a gene. Germline V gene data show CDR1 as ENHRY and CDR2 as SYGVKD. The CDR3 DNA follows: TGTGCCATCGCCTGGAGCGGGAACAATGAGCAGTTCTTC. As protein: CAIAWSGNNEQFF.

J is TRBJ2-7 and V is TRBV27, with a weak D call TRBD2 (6 bases). Germline CDR1 MNHEY, CDR2 SMNVEV (reference sequence). The V and J ends lost 6 bases and 2 bases respectively, with 26 bases between them. This CDR3 comprises 18 residues. The chain's CDR3 is CASSFSPSSGTHAYEQYF. The DNA for the CDR3 is TGTGCCAGCAGCTTCTCACCTTCTAGTGGGACTCATGCCTACGAGCAGTACTTC.

This rearrangement joins TRBV7-8 to TRBJ2-1; TRBD2 matches 7 bases. CDR3 length: 15 amino acids. Germline CDR1 is SGHVS and CDR2 is FQNEAQ. V lost 1 base and J lost 3; bases outside the gene matches: 3. CDR3 residues: CASSLVAGVYNEQFF. As DNA, the CDR3 is TGTGCCAGCAGCTTAGTGGCGGGAGTCTACAATGAGCAGTTCTTC.

The chain is built from TRBV14 and TRBJ1-1; D gene unclear. The length of the CDR3 is 13 residues. CDR1 and CDR2 from the germline V gene are SGHDN and FVKESK. The germline V and J ends were trimmed by 0 bases and 0 bases, with 2 bases remaining between them. CDR3 bases: TGTGCCAGCAGCCAAGACATGAACACTGAAGCTTTCTTT. Protein sequence: CASSQDMNTEAFF.

The chain combines TRBV7-9 with TRBJ1-1; D gene uncertain. Trimming cost V 0 bases and J 1 base, with 12 bases left between them. Germline CDR1 reads SEHNR; CDR2 reads FQNEAQ (reference sequence). This CDR3 has 16 amino acids. The CDR3 is CASSLAFGLRNTEAFF. CDR3 in DNA: TGTGCCAGCAGCTTAGCGTTCGGACTGAGGAACACTGAAGCTTTCTTT.

The chain couples TRBV2 to TRBJ2-7; TRBD2 aligns across 8 bases. Losses at the gene ends were 2 bases for V and 5 bases for J; bases not matched to a gene: 11. The CDR3 loop spans 16 amino acids. Germline loops: CDR1 SNHLY, CDR2 FYNNEI. CDR3 loop: CASSERVAGGGDEQYF. The CDR3, as DNA: TGTGCCAGCAGTGAACGGGTGGCGGGAGGCGGCGACGAGCAGTACTTC.